The clone carrying this TCR beta chain has only a few counts. This sample was taken from a study of response to subunit inactivated influenza vaccine. In TCRdb, the RT-PCR reads were re-called with MiXCR into one record per CDR3 protein. The data hold some 550,000 distinct CDR3 sequences, with under 25% observed a single time. V was pared by 3 bases and J by 7 bases, with 8 bases of the junction left unmatched. Germline assignment: CDR1 DFQATT and CDR2 SNEGSKA (reference sequence). The CDR3 spans 16 residues. This same sample was also part of a study on T cells expressing NK-cell markers. That paper states: UMIs were included in TCR beta cDNA generated by 5'RACE template switching. Sorted CD3+CD56+NKG2C+, CD3+CD56+NKG2C- and CD3+CD56-NKG2C+ T cells provided the TCR beta repertoires. Four of the donors also had these clonotypes leading their CD3+CD56-NKG2C+ fraction.

This clonotype was obtained from a man aged 50 to 60 who received an inactivated influenza vaccine. This material consisted of CD4+ T cells sorted from PBMCs, taken approximately 12 days after vaccination. This chain connects TRBV20-1 to TRBJ2-1, with 14 bases lining up with TRBD2. In DNA, the CDR3 is TGCAGTGCTAGTATCTGGACTAGCGGGAGGATGAATGAGCAGTTCTTC. It yields the protein CSASIWTSGRMNEQFF.